What follows is one TCR beta chain and its context. This CDR3 spans 14 amino acids. The ends were cut back, 0 bases at V and 3 bases at J, with 7 bases in the middle. The germline V gene has CDR1 SGDLS and CDR2 YYNGEE. This sample is drawn from a study of blood T cell repertoires in COVID-19. Assay: immunoSEQ multiplex PCR; the TCRdb copy retains only in-frame clones and omits some. The data hold 65,000 to 90,000 clones, with 86% observed a single time. Sequenced: peripheral blood. The receptor was isolated from a woman at least 80 years old in a cohort sampled during active or convalescent COVID-19. This chain connects TRBV9 to TRBJ1-5; D unresolved. For the CDR3, the DNA is TGTGCCAGCAGCGTAGGCGGAATCAATCAGCCCCAGCATTTT. It encodes CASSVGGINQPQHF.